This TCR beta chain was sequenced in a study of read filtering for tumor transcriptome and immune sequencing. Study-wide context: The cohort had 17 men and approximately 13 women aged roughly 40 to 80, mean about 70 years.

Trimming pared 3 bases from V and 5 bases from J, leaving 10 bases between. CDR1 KGHSH and CDR2 LQKENI come from the germline V gene. This CDR3 contains 14 residues. This clonotype was detected many times. What it recognizes is unknown. The library was built from about 370 ng RNA with molecular barcoded adaptors for alpha/delta and beta/gamma chains. TCRdb re-analysed the reads in MiXCR, keeping a single row per CDR3 protein. The sample consists of some 40,000 distinct CDR3 sequences, roughly 15% of them appearing once. General study points: IR-seq and RNA-seq agreed better without single-read clonotypes. IR-seq captured clonotypes deeper and more reliably than RNA-seq. Around 80% of IR-seq clonotypes had a single read, yet these held about 3.6% of reads.

The rearrangement links TRBV18 to TRBJ1-4; D might be TRBD1 (5 bases). This TCR was recovered from a donor over 35 with multiple myeloma. What was sequenced was a population of CD138-negative cells sorted from bone marrow. This CDR3 reads CASSPTGQNEKLFF. The CDR3 bases are TGTGCCAGCTCACCCACAGGACAAAATGAAAAACTGTTTTTT.